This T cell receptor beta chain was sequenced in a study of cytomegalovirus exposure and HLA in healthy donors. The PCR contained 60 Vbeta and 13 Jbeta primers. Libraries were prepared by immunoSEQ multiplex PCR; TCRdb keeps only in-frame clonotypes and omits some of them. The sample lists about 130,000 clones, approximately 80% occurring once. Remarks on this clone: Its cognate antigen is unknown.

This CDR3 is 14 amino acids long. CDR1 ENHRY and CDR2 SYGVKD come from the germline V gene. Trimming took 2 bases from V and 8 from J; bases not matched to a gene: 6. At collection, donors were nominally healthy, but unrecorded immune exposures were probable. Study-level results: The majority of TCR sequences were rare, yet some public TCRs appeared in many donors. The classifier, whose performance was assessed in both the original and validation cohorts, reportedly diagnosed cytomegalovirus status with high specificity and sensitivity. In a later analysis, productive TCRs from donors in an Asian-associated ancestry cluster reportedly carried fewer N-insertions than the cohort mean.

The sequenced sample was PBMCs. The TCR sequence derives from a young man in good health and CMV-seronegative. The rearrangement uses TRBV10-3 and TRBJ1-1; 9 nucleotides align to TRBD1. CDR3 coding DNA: TGTGCCATCAGTGAGCAACGGGACAGGGTGGAAGCTTTCTTT. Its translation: CAISEQRDRVEAFF.